The 7 T cell receptor gamma chains in this list originate from one sample, sequenced in a study of γδ T cells in repeated Plasmodium falciparum infection. Bulk repertoires came from Vgamma9/Vdelta2+ or Vdelta2-negative gammadelta T cells flow-sorted from PBMC. TCRdb re-called clones from the multiplex PCR reads using CATT. The sample holds 11,000 to 15,000 gamma-chain clones; roughly 1.7% are singletons and the top ten take around 26%. Source material: gamma-delta T cells from blood. The source of these receptors is a pool of human donors (malaria-infected and uninfected, not separated).

This clone was detected only a few times. This DNA's translation differs at residues 4 and 11 from TCRdb's protein, which comes from a much larger clone; a read error is likely, and the protein shown is translated from the DNA. The J gene is TRGJP, the V gene TRGV9. TCRdb does not report a J gene; here it was assigned by matching the DNA to germline references. CDR1 and CDR2 from the germline V gene are GITISATS and ISYDGTV (reference sequence). The CDR3 has 20 residues. DNA of the CDR3: TGTGCCTTGCGGGAGGTGGAGCAATGGGGCAGAAAGTTGGGCAAAAAAATCAAGGTATTT. It translates to CALREVEQWGRKLGKKIKVF.

Within the sample, this clone is medium-sized. Other DNA sequences in the sample encode the same CDR3. V is TRGV9 and J is TRGJP. The V and J ends lost 5 bases and 5 bases, in that order; junction bases with no gene match: 3. This CDR3 is built from 15 residues. Germline loops: CDR1 GITISATS, CDR2 ISYDGTV (reference sequence). The CDR3 nucleotides read TGTGCCTTGTGGGTCAAAGAGTTGGGCAAAAAAATCAAGGTATTT. This encodes CALWVKELGKKIKVF.

Turning to this clone: The protein TCRdb lists belongs to a much larger clone and differs from this DNA's translation at residue 4, which points to a read error; the protein shown is made from the DNA. This specimen includes other DNA sequences encoding the same CDR3. The chain joins TRGV9 to TRGJ1 or TRGJ2. TCRdb offers no J gene call, so here the DNA was matched to germline to obtain one. CDR3 length: 16 residues. Germline V gene sequence: CDR1 GITISATS, CDR2 ISYDGTV (reference sequence). CDR3 nucleotide sequence: TGTGCCTTGAGGGAGGCCCGGAAGTTCTATTATTATAAGAAACTCTTT. The encoded protein is CALREARKFYYYKKLF.

This clone has more than one count but fewer than ten. Given a far larger clone just one base away, this is likely a sequencing read error. Additional DNA sequences in this sample encode the identical CDR3. The genes are TRGV9 and TRGJP. Here the J gene came from matching the DNA to germline, since TCRdb omits it. The germline V gene encodes CDR1 GITISATS and CDR2 ISYDGTV (reference sequence). This CDR3 has 17 residues. CDR3 in DNA: TGTGCCTTGTGGGAGGTCCCGCAAGAATTGGGCAAAAAAATCAAGGTATTT. It yields the protein CALWEVPQELGKKIKVF.

This clone turned up a few times. The protein recorded in TCRdb matches a much larger clone and deviates from this DNA's translation at residue 3, suggesting a read error; the protein here is obtained by translating the DNA. J is TRGJ1 or TRGJ2 and V is TRGV5. TCRdb does not report a J gene; here it was assigned by matching the DNA to germline references. In germline, CDR1 is VINAFY, CDR2 YDVSNSKD. This CDR3 is built from 15 residues. CDR3 nucleotides: TGTGCCGCCTGGGACAGGCCTATAACATATTATAAGAAACTCTTT. This encodes CAAWDRPITYYKKLF.

In its sample, this clone was seen many times. The amino acid sequence in TCRdb belongs to a much larger clone and departs from this DNA's translation at residue 5, likely a sequencing read error; the sequence shown is translated from the DNA. The chain employs TRGV4 and TRGJ1 or TRGJ2. Germline CDR1 reads EGSTGY; CDR2 reads YDSYTSSV. The CDR3 runs to 13 residues. The CDR3 nucleotides are TGTGCCACCTGGGGTGGGCCAAGGTATAAGAAACTCTTT. It is translated as CATWGGPRYKKLF.

Notes on this clone: With only one base between it and a far larger clone, this is likely a read error. The sample holds other DNA sequences that translate to the same CDR3. The J segment was not called; the V segment is TRGV9. The CDR3 runs to 10 residues. Germline V lookup: CDR1 GITISATS, CDR2 ISYDGTV (reference sequence). DNA for the CDR3: TGTGCCTTGGAGGTTCGGAAGAAGCTCTTT. Residues: CALEVRKKLF.